This T cell receptor beta chain emerged from a study of blood T cell repertoires in COVID-19. Unmatched junction bases numbered 4, after V lost 4 bases and J lost 2 bases. Germline V gives CDR1 SGDLS, CDR2 YYNGEE. The CDR3 totals 14 residues. As processed by the authors: Using reference gene primer amplification, nucleated cell counts were estimated. The table came from immunoSEQ multiplex PCR; TCRdb's copy has only in-frame clones and leaves some out. From that table come the V and J calls and clone size; the DNA was used to work out D and trimming. The sample carries approximately 300,000 clones, 92% recorded once.

The sequence derives from a woman aged 25 to 45 who had recovered from COVID-19. The rearrangement links TRBV9 to TRBJ2-7; 9 bases map to TRBD1. Sequencing was done on a sample of PBMCs or T cells enriched from blood (not recorded which). The chain's CDR3 is CASSTGTGTYEQYF. The CDR3, as DNA: TGTGCCAGCAGCACCGGGACAGGGACCTACGAGCAGTACTTC.